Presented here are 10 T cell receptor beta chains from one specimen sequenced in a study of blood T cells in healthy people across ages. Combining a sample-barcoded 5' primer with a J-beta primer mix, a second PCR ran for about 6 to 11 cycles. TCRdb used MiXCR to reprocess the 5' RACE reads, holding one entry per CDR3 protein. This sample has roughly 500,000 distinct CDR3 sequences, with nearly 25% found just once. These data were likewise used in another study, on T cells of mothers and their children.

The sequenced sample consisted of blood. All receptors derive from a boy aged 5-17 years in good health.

This CDR3 reads CASSPGTGVTKTF. DNA for the CDR3: TGTGCCAGCAGCCCCGGGACAGGGGTGACGAAGACCTTC. V and J are TRBV3-1 and TRBJ1-2; 10 bases are a match to TRBD1. The CDR3 has 13 residues. Per the germline V gene, CDR1 is LGHDT and CDR2 is YNNKEL (reference sequence). Germline trimming cut 4 bases from V and 14 bases from J; bases unmatched to any gene: 10.

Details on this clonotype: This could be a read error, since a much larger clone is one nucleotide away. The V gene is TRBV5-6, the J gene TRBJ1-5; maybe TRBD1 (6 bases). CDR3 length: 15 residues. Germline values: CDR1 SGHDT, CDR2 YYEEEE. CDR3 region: CVSSQRGLRNQPQHF. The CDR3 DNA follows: TGTGTCAGCAGCCAACGGGGGCTTAGGAATCAGCCCCAGCATTTT.

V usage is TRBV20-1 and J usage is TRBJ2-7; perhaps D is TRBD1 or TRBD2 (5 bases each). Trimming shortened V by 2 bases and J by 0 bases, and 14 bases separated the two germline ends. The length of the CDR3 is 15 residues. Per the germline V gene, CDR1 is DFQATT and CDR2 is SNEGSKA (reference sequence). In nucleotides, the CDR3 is TGCAGTGCTAGACCCGGGACGGAAAGCTCCTACGAGCAGTACTTC. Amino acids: CSARPGTESSYEQYF.

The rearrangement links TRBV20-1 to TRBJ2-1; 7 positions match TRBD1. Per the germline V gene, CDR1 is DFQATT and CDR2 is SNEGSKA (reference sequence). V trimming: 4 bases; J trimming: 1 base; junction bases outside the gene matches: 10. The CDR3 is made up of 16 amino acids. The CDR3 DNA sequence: TGCAGTGCTATCAAGAGGGGGCGTTGGTCCTACAATGAGCAGTTCTTC. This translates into CSAIKRGRWSYNEQFF.

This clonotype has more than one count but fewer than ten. CDR3 DNA: TGTGCCAGCCACAGCTACAATGAGCAGTTCTTC. Residues: CASHSYNEQFF. This chain joins TRBV6-1 and TRBJ2-5, with D unresolved. The DNA end is a closer match to TRBJ2-1, so the J assignment may be wrong. The CDR3 contains 11 residues. The V gene's germline CDR1 is MNHNS and CDR2 SASEGT.

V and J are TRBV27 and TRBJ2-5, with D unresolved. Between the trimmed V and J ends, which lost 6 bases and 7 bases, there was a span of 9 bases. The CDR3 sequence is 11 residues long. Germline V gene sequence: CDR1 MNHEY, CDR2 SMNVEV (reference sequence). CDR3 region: CASSNWGTQYF. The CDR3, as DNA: TGTGCCAGCAGCAATTGGGGGACCCAGTACTTC.

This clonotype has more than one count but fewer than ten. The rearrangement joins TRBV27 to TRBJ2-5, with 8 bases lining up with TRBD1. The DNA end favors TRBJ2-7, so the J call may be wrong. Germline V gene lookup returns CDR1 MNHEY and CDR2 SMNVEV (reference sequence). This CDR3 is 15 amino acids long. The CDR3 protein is CASSLQPQGAYEQYF. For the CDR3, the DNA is TGTGCCAGCAGTCTACAGCCACAGGGGGCCTACGAGCAGTACTTC.

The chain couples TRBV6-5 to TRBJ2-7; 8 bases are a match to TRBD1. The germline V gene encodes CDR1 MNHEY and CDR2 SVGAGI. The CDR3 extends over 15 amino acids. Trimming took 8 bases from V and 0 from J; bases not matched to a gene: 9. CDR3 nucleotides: TGTGCCAGCTCTTTCCAGGGGGCAGACTCCTACGAGCAGTACTTC. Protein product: CASSFQGADSYEQYF.

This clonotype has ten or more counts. CDR3 loop: CASSSGPNQETQYF. DNA of the CDR3: TGTGCCAGCAGCTCGGGACCTAACCAAGAGACCCAGTACTTC. The rearrangement joins TRBV7-2 to TRBJ2-5; D is tentatively TRBD1 or TRBD2 (5 bases each). The V gene lost 4 bases and the J gene lost 0 bases, with 9 bases spanning the gap. The CDR3 spans 14 residues. In germline, CDR1 is SGHTA, CDR2 FQGNSA. The full variable domain, completed using reference TRBV7-2 and TRBJ2-5, is GAGVSQSPSNKVTEKGKDVELRCDPISGHTALYWYRQSLGQGLEFLIYFQGNSAPDKSGLPSDRFSAERTGGSVSTLTIQRTQQEDSAVYLCASSSGPNQETQYFGPGTRLLVL.

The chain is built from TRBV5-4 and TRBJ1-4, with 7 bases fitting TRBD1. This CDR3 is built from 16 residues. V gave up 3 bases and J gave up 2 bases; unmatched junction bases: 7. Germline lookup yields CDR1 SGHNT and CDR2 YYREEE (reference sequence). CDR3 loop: CASSSPPGGTNEKLFF. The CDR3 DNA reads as TGTGCCAGCAGCTCACCACCAGGGGGGACTAATGAAAAACTGTTTTTT. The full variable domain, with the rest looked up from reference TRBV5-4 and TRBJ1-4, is ETGVTQSPTHLIKTRGQQVTLRCSSQSGHNTVSWYQQALGQGPQFIFQYYREEENGRGNFPPRFSGLQFPNYSSELNVNALELDDSALYLCASSSPPGGTNEKLFFGSGTQLSVL.